This entry lists 12 T cell receptor beta chains sequenced from one sample in a study of patients and donors after allogeneic stem cell transplantation. Using its own MiXCR run on the RT-PCR reads, TCRdb lists one record per CDR3 protein. Among 70,000 to 95,000 distinct CDR3 sequences, 5% were seen once, and the ten largest hold less than 3%. Sequencing used blood, either unsorted or a sorted T cell fraction (not recorded which). These receptor sequences come from a human donor who was either an allogeneic HSCT recipient or a stem cell or donor lymphocyte infusion donor (not recorded which). It is not recorded whose cells these are; they may come from a transplant donor.

This clonotype was counted at least ten times. V gene TRBV4-1 combines with J gene TRBJ2-1; a weak D match, TRBD2 (6 bases). The germline V gene has CDR1 MGHRA and CDR2 YSYEKL. There are 16 residues in the CDR3. The V gene lost 1 base and the J gene lost 0 bases, with 10 bases spanning the gap. In nucleotides, the CDR3 is TGCGCCAGCAGCCAAGTAGCGGCACACTCCTACAATGAGCAGTTCTTC. Protein: CASSQVAAHSYNEQFF.

This clonotype appeared many times. J is TRBJ2-5 and V is TRBV4-1; 7 bases align to TRBD1. CDR1 MGHRA and CDR2 YSYEKL come from the germline V gene. The CDR3 is 13 amino acids. V shed 4 bases and J 5 bases; nucleotides not matched to a gene: 4. Here the CDR3 reads CASSRLGGETQYF. In DNA, the CDR3 is TGCGCCAGCAGCCGCCTAGGGGGCGAGACCCAGTACTTC.

This clonotype was seen repeatedly, ten times or more. J is TRBJ1-5 and V is TRBV28, with D unresolved. The germline V gene has CDR1 MDHEN and CDR2 SYDVKM. Trimming took 5 bases from V and 1 from J, leaving 15 bases between them. This CDR3 spans 16 amino acids. CDR3 loop: CASSLSYLRSNQPQHF. The CDR3 DNA reads as TGTGCCAGCAGTCTCTCCTATCTAAGGAGCAATCAGCCCCAGCATTTT.

This clonotype was recorded many times. The genes are TRBV5-1 and TRBJ1-1; 10 bases align to TRBD1. V gave up 5 bases and J gave up 0 bases; unmatched junction bases: 7. The CDR3 consists of 16 residues. Looked up from germline, CDR1 is SGHRS and CDR2 is YFSETQ. In DNA form, the CDR3 reads TGCGCCAGCAGGGACAGGGGGGACCACTTGAACACTGAAGCTTTCTTT. Residues: CASRDRGDHLNTEAFF.

This clonotype was observed many times. The rearrangement links TRBV4-1 to TRBJ1-1; D gene uncertain. Germline CDR1 is MGHRA and CDR2 is YSYEKL. V lost 0 bases, J lost 4 bases, and 15 bases lay in between. The CDR3 contains 16 residues. The CDR3 sequence is CASSQELGLGTTEAFF. CDR3 bases: TGCGCCAGCAGCCAAGAATTGGGGTTGGGAACCACTGAAGCTTTCTTT.

In its sample, this clonotype was seen many times. The chain is built from TRBV20-1 and TRBJ2-7; 11 nucleotides line up with TRBD2. V shed 6 bases, J shed 7 bases, and the junction held 5 bases outside the gene matches. The CDR3 is 12 residues long. Per the germline V gene, CDR1 is DFQATT and CDR2 is SNEGSKA (reference sequence). The CDR3 loop reads CSAIAGGFEQYF. DNA of the CDR3: TGCAGTGCCATAGCGGGAGGGTTTGAGCAGTACTTC.

This clonotype has a count of ten or more. The gene calls are TRBV29-1 and TRBJ1-4; 7 bases are a match to TRBD1. Trimming at V came to 7 bases and at J to 10 bases, leaving 12 bases not matched to a gene. This CDR3 is 13 amino acids long. The V gene's germline CDR1 is SQVTM and CDR2 ANQGSEA. The CDR3, as DNA: TGCAGCGGGCTGAGCCAGGGGGGAGGAAAACTGTTTTTT. This gives the protein CSGLSQGGGKLFF.

This clonotype was observed at least ten times. The J gene is TRBJ2-1, the V gene TRBV11-2; possible D gene TRBD2, 7 bases. From germline, CDR1 is SGHAT and CDR2 FQNNGV. V dropped 4 bases and J dropped 7 bases, with 17 bases sitting between them. The CDR3 has 15 amino acids. CDR3 in DNA: TGTGCCAGCAGCTCAGTCCGGGGGGCAGGAAATGAGCAGTTCTTC. The encoded protein is CASSSVRGAGNEQFF.

This clonotype has a count of ten or more. The V gene is TRBV3-1, the J gene TRBJ1-3; D unclear. The CDR3 loop spans 12 amino acids. Per germline, CDR1 LGHDT and CDR2 YNNKEL (reference sequence). V gave up 5 bases and J gave up 3 bases, with 5 bases separating them. CDR3 in amino acids: CASSLGGNTIYF. Here the CDR3 DNA reads TGTGCCAGCAGCTTGGGTGGAAACACCATATATTTT. The variable domain in full, with the rest retrieved from reference TRBV3-1 and TRBJ1-3, is DTAVSQTPKYLVTQMGNDKSIKCEQNLGHDTMYWYKQDSKKFLKIMFSYNNKELIINETVPNRFSPKSPDKAHLNLHINSLELGDSAVYFCASSLGGNTIYFGEGSWLTVV.

The chain carries TRBV2 and TRBJ1-6, with TRBD1 matching over 8 bases. The junction had 4 bases not matched to a gene; V was cut back by 6 bases and J by 9 bases. The CDR3 spans 13 residues. From germline, CDR1 is SNHLY and CDR2 FYNNEI. CDR3 in DNA: TGTGCCAGCAGAGGACAGGGCGGTTCACCCCTCCACTTT. Amino acid sequence: CASRGQGGSPLHF. Variable domain in full (rest from reference TRBV2 and TRBJ1-6): EPEVTQTPSHQVTQMGQEVILRCVPISNHLYFYWYRQILGQKVEFLVSFYNNEISEKSEIFDDQFSVERPDGSNFTLKIRSTKLEDSAMYFCASRGQGGSPLHFGNGTRLTVT.

This clonotype was seen many times. The chain couples TRBV12-3 or TRBV12-4 to TRBJ1-5, with TRBD1 matching over 10 bases. This CDR3 comprises 16 residues. The V gene end was trimmed by 7 bases and the J gene end by 6 bases; junction bases not matched to a gene: 12. CDR3 nucleotide sequence: TGTGCCAGCAACCTTGGTGGGACAGGGGCTGGTCAGCCCCAGCATTTT. Translated: CASNLGGTGAGQPQHF.

This clonotype was seen at least ten times. The chain recombines TRBV28 with TRBJ2-3; possible D gene TRBD2, 6 bases. This CDR3 contains 17 residues. The germline V and J ends were trimmed by 5 bases and 2 bases, with 20 bases remaining between them. Germline V gene data show CDR1 as MDHEN and CDR2 as SYDVKM. The CDR3: CASSPGRRARVTDTQYF. CDR3 DNA: TGTGCCAGCAGTCCGGGTAGGAGGGCGCGGGTCACAGATACGCAGTATTTT. Supplemented by reference TRBV28 and TRBJ2-3, the full variable domain reads DVKVTQSSRYLVKRTGEKVFLECVQDMDHENMFWYRQDPGLGLRLIYFSYDVKMKEKGDIPEGYSVSREKKERFSLILESASTNQTSMYLCASSPGRRARVTDTQYFGPGTRLTVL.